Listed below are T cell receptor beta chains from one sample, sequenced in a study of blood T cell repertoires in COVID-19. Some clones are missing from TCRdb's copy, which holds only in-frame ones; the method was immunoSEQ multiplex PCR. The table shows approximately 150,000 clones, with around four fifths occurring only once. Sequencing was performed on PBMCs or T cells enriched from blood (not recorded which). The receptor set was obtained from a woman in her 50s with acute COVID-19. The CDR3 runs from the conserved cysteine through the conserved F or W. The D gene is left open where the match is weak. The size entry is marked missing in some rows and otherwise reads once, few, many or a size class.

clone size,CDR3 length,V gene,J gene,D gene,CDR3 protein,CDR3 DNA
NA,14,TRBV10-3,TRBJ1-1,NA,CAISSGQSGAEAFF,TGTGCCATCAGTTCGGGTCAGTCGGGAGCTGAAGCTTTCTTT
NA,15,TRBV27,TRBJ2-7,NA,CASSLKRWGPYEQYF,TGTGCCAGCAGTTTAAAGAGGTGGGGGCCCTACGAGCAGTACTTC
NA,13,TRBV5-4,TRBJ2-1,NA,CASSRTVYNEQFF,TGTGCCAGCAGCCGGACTGTTTACAATGAGCAGTTCTTC
NA,15,TRBV7-9,TRBJ2-7,NA,CASSLLAGKIYEQYF,TGTGCCAGCAGCTTACTCGCAGGGAAGATCTACGAGCAGTACTTC
NA,13,TRBV29-1,TRBJ1-2,TRBD1,CSTRQGSSEGYTF,TGCAGCACCCGACAGGGGAGTTCGGAGGGCTACACCTTC
NA,13,TRBV30,TRBJ1-1,NA,CAWGNLRSTEAFF,TGTGCCTGGGGGAATCTGAGGTCCACTGAAGCTTTCTTT
NA,15,TRBV7-2,TRBJ1-5,TRBD1,CASSFGQGYNQPQHF,TGTGCCAGCAGCTTCGGACAGGGGTACAATCAGCCCCAGCATTTT
NA,14,TRBV7-3,TRBJ1-1,TRBD1,CASSSGTVNTEAFF,TGTGCCAGCAGCTCCGGGACAGTGAACACTGAAGCTTTCTTT
NA,15,TRBV19,TRBJ2-7,NA,CASSSGAGGSYEQYF,TGTGCCAGTAGTAGTGGGGCAGGTGGGTCCTACGAGCAGTACTTC
NA,14,TRBV5-4,TRBJ2-3,NA,CASSLPSREGAQYF,TGTGCCAGCAGCCTCCCGTCTAGGGAGGGGGCGCAGTATTTT
NA,13,TRBV3-1/TRBV3-2,TRBJ1-1,NA,CASSRLGAVEAFF,TGTGCCAGCAGCCGTCTAGGGGCGGTTGAAGCTTTCTTT
few,16,TRBV4-2,TRBJ2-1,TRBD2,CASSPAPTSAPNEQFF,TGTGCCAGCAGCCCCGCCCCAACTAGCGCCCCAAATGAGCAGTTCTTC
NA,14,TRBV5-1,TRBJ1-1,TRBD1,CASSGTGGNTEAFF,TGCGCCAGCAGCGGGACAGGGGGGAACACTGAAGCTTTCTTT
few,13,TRBV11-3,TRBJ1-1,NA,CASSPTPQYGAFF,TGTGCCAGCAGCCCAACCCCACAGTATGGGGCTTTCTTT
NA,14,TRBV11-3,TRBJ2-1,NA,CASTNTDRRNEQFF,TGTGCCAGCACCAACACCGACAGGCGCAATGAGCAGTTCTTC
NA,14,TRBV18,TRBJ2-3,NA,CASSPGLRTDTQYF,TGTGCCAGCTCACCGGGACTCCGCACAGATACGCAGTATTTT
NA,11,TRBV25-1,TRBJ1-4,NA,CASRESRQLFF,TGTGCCAGCAGAGAATCGCGCCAACTGTTTTTT
once,15,TRBV7-8,TRBJ1-1,NA,CASSLNADTNTEAFF,TGTGCCAGCAGCTTAAATGCCGACACGAACACTGAAGCTTTCTTT
once,16,TRBV5-1,TRBJ2-3,TRBD2,CASSYIAGGPTDTQYF,TGCGCCAGCAGCTATATAGCGGGAGGGCCTACAGATACGCAGTATTTT
many,15,TRBV20-1,TRBJ2-3,NA,CSASSTRTSTDTQYF,TGCAGTGCTAGTTCGACTAGAACTAGCACAGATACGCAGTATTTT
NA,24,TRBV5-1,TRBJ1-5,NA,CASSFRSTPQGDGGGLNRCQPQHF,TGCGCCAGCAGCTTCCGGTCCACCCCCCAGGGTGACGGGGGTGGGTTGAATCGGTGTCAGCCCCAGCATTTT
once,15,TRBV4-2,TRBJ2-4,NA,CASSVLGVWENIQYF,TGTGCCAGCAGCGTACTAGGAGTCTGGGAAAACATTCAGTACTTC
once,12,TRBV6-1,TRBJ2-7,NA,CASSDRDYEQYF,TGTGCCAGCAGTGACAGGGATTACGAGCAGTACTTC
NA,11,TRBV29-1,TRBJ2-7,TRBD1,CSVTGDYEQYF,TGCAGCGTTACAGGGGACTACGAGCAGTACTTC
NA,14,TRBV3-1/TRBV3-2,TRBJ1-2,TRBD1,CASSLGQGAGRYTF,TGTGCCAGCAGCCTCGGACAGGGGGCAGGACGCTACACCTTC
NA,16,TRBV6-1,TRBJ1-2,NA,CASSGGVWKGNYGYTF,TGTGCCAGCAGTGGGGGGGTTTGGAAAGGGAACTATGGCTACACCTTC
NA,12,TRBV5-1,TRBJ2-7,NA,CASSLLPYEQYF,TGCGCCAGCAGCTTGCTCCCCTACGAGCAGTACTTC
NA,13,TRBV30,TRBJ1-3,NA,CAWSLWGPQGPYF,TGTGCCTGGAGCCTATGGGGCCCGCAGGGCCCTTATTTT
NA,15,TRBV14,TRBJ1-6,TRBD1,CASSQQTGVFSPLHF,TGTGCCAGCAGCCAACAGACAGGGGTATTTTCACCCCTCCACTTT
once,13,TRBV2,TRBJ2-7,TRBD2,CAIMRTSGPEQYF,TGTGCCATCATGAGGACTAGCGGGCCCGAGCAGTACTTC
few,19,TRBV6-1,TRBJ2-2,TRBD2,CASSENSGSGVRGTGELFF,TGTGCCAGCAGTGAAAATAGCGGGAGCGGAGTCAGGGGCACCGGGGAGCTGTTTTTT
NA,17,TRBV3-1/TRBV3-2,TRBJ2-5,TRBD2,CASSSGLAGITQETQYF,TGTGCCAGCAGCTCAGGGCTAGCGGGGATAACTCAAGAGACCCAGTACTTC
NA,13,TRBV7-9,TRBJ2-1,NA,CASSLDGVGPHFF,TGTGCCAGCAGCTTAGACGGAGTTGGTCCCCACTTCTTC
NA,12,TRBV28,TRBJ1-4,NA,CASRPDNEKLFF,TGTGCCAGCAGACCAGATAATGAAAAACTGTTTTTT
NA,15,TRBV7-8,TRBJ2-2,TRBD1,CASSSRQGELGELFF,TGTGCCAGCAGCTCCCGACAGGGGGAACTCGGGGAGCTGTTTTTT
NA,14,TRBV18,TRBJ1-5,NA,CASSLDRINQPQHF,TGTGCCAGCTCACTTGACAGGATTAATCAGCCCCAGCATTTT
NA,15,TRBV5-6,TRBJ2-3,TRBD2,CASSLGGRATDTQYF,TGTGCCAGCAGCTTAGGCGGGAGGGCAACAGATACGCAGTATTTT
NA,13,TRBV9,TRBJ2-1,TRBD1,CASSVGQGGEQFF,TGTGCCAGCAGCGTCGGACAGGGGGGAGAGCAGTTCTTC
once,16,TRBV27,TRBJ1-6,TRBD1,CASGTGPLEYNSPLHF,TGTGCCAGCGGGACAGGGCCATTAGAGTACAATTCACCCCTCCACTTT
NA,14,TRBV30,TRBJ2-7,NA,CAWSVGDIPYEQYF,TGTGCCTGGAGTGTCGGCGACATTCCCTACGAGCAGTACTTC
NA,13,TRBV5-6,TRBJ2-1,TRBD2,CASSLVASGKQFF,TGTGCCAGCAGCTTGGTGGCTAGCGGGAAGCAGTTCTTC
NA,15,TRBV6-7,TRBJ2-3,NA,CASSADLNGTDTQYF,TGTGCCAGCAGTGCCGACTTGAATGGGACAGATACGCAGTATTTT
NA,18,TRBV18,TRBJ2-1,NA,CASSPLEPRVSGDNEQFF,TGTGCCAGCTCACCCCTAGAACCCCGGGTTAGCGGAGACAATGAGCAGTTCTTC
NA,16,TRBV19,TRBJ1-4,NA,CASSIITGTTNEKLFF,TGTGCCAGTAGTATAATCACAGGAACAACTAATGAAAAACTGTTTTTT
NA,14,TRBV6-2/TRBV6-3,TRBJ1-3,TRBD1,CASSFGTDGNTIYF,TGTGCCAGCAGTTTCGGGACAGACGGAAACACCATATATTTT
NA,15,TRBV6-5,TRBJ2-5,NA,CASRARRAQGETQYF,TGTGCCAGCAGAGCCCGGCGGGCCCAGGGGGAGACCCAGTACTTC
NA,20,TRBV2,TRBJ2-1,TRBD2,CATKNPELSSGRFTYNEQFF,TGTGCCACCAAGAACCCAGAATTATCTAGCGGGAGGTTTACCTACAATGAGCAGTTCTTC
NA,17,TRBV7-2,TRBJ2-5,TRBD2,CASSPWTSGGGKETQYF,TGTGCCAGCAGCCCCTGGACTAGCGGGGGAGGGAAGGAGACCCAGTACTTC